This entry is about one T cell receptor beta chain. This record belongs to a study of cytomegalovirus exposure and HLA in healthy donors. Primers for the PCR totalled 60 Vbeta and 13 Jbeta. The protocol was immunoSEQ multiplex PCR, while the TCRdb copy is restricted to in-frame clones and leaves out a portion. This table holds around 130,000 clones, roughly 70% found once. Germline CDR1 and CDR2: LNHNV and YYDKDF (reference sequence). The CDR3 is 16 residues long. V and J are TRBV15 and TRBJ2-5; 10 positions agree with TRBD1. The J call is doubtful: the DNA matches TRBJ2-7 better. The origin of this receptor is a man between 35 and 55 years old in good health and CMV-seropositive. Sequenced input: PBMCs. The CDR3 spells CATSRGTGTGDHEQYF. Here the CDR3 DNA reads TGTGCCACCAGCAGAGGAACCGGGACAGGGGACCACGAGCAGTACTTC.